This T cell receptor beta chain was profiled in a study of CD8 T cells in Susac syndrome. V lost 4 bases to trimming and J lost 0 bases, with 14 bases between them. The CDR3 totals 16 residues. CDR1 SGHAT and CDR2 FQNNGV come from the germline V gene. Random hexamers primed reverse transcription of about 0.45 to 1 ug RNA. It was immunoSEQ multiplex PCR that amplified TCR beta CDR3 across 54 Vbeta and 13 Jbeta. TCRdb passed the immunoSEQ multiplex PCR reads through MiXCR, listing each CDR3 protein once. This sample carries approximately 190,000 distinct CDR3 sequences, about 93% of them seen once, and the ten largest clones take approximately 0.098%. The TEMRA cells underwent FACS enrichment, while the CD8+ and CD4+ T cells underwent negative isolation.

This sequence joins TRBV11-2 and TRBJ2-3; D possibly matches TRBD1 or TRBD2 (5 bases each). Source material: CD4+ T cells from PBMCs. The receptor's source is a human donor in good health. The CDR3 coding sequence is TGTGCCAGCAGCTCGGGACGGTTCTTCAGCACAGATACGCAGTATTTT. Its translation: CASSSGRFFSTDTQYF.